This T cell receptor (beta chain) was identified in a study of blood T cell repertoires in COVID-19. This CDR3 region has 15 residues. Germline CDR1 reads SGHAT; CDR2 reads FQNNGV. The ends were cut back, 1 base at V and 3 bases at J, with 12 bases in the middle. TCRdb keeps only in-frame clones here, not all; method: immunoSEQ multiplex PCR. The sample has around 120,000 clones; 65% to 80% are singletons. The rearrangement joins TRBV11-2 to TRBJ2-5, with D possibly matching TRBD1 (5 bases). Sequenced sample: peripheral blood. The clonotype originates from a human donor with acute or convalescent COVID-19. The donor label of this sample is uncertain. The DNA of the CDR3 is TGTGCCAGCAGCTTAGTTCGGACACGTAAAGAGACCCAGTACTTC. Translating it yields CASSLVRTRKETQYF.